This TCR beta chain was sequenced in a study of memory B cells and T cells in multiple sclerosis. Stimulus-free culture yielded autoproliferating CFSE-dim and non-proliferating CFSE-high T cells, each sequenced separately. Cultures began with roughly 5x10^7 CFSE-labeled PBMCs, unstimulated for 7 days, with replicate wells pooled. Repertoires were generated with immunoSEQ multiplex PCR, while TCRdb's copy carries only in-frame clones and drops some. Among some 11,000 clones listed, about four fifths were seen once. A word on this clone: Its target is unknown.

From germline, CDR1 is SQVTM and CDR2 ANQGSEA. The CDR3 is made up of 14 amino acids. Trimming stripped 6 bases from V and 3 bases from J, with 18 bases between. The chain employs TRBV29-1 and TRBJ2-7; D is perhaps TRBD1 (6 bases). The TCR was taken from a human donor with multiple sclerosis. Sequencing was performed on PBMCs from blood kept in culture. CDR3 nucleotides: TGCAGCGTAAAGAGGGCCGGGACAATCTACGAGCAGTACTTC. It translates to CSVKRAGTIYEQYF.